Listed below are T cell receptor beta chains from one sample, sequenced in a study of cytomegalovirus exposure and HLA in healthy donors. The method was immunoSEQ multiplex PCR; TCRdb's version includes in-frame clones alone and lacks a portion of them. The sample lists about 18,000 clones; more than 65% were seen once. Sequencing was performed on PBMCs. The origin of the receptors is a man between 18 and 35 years old in good health and CMV-seronegative. Both conserved end residues are part of each CDR3. The order of the fields is clone size, CDR3 length, D gene, V gene, J gene, CDR3 DNA, CDR3 protein. The D gene is left open where the match is weak. For some rows the clone size is stated as once, few or many, or as a class when expanded; others skip it.

size: .
length: 11
D: .
V: TRBV30
J: TRBJ1-1
DNA: TGTGCCTGGCAAAGGGGCTCTGAAGCTTTCTTT
CDR3: CAWQRGSEAFF

size: .
length: 15
D: TRBD1
V: TRBV30
J: TRBJ2-7
DNA: TGTGCCTGGAGCCGCCGACAGGGCATTGATCGCGAGCAGTACTTC
CDR3: CAWSRRQGIDREQYF

size: .
length: 13
D: .
V: TRBV29-1
J: TRBJ1-5
DNA: TGCAGCGCCGCCGGAGGGGTTAGTCAGCCCCAGCATTTT
CDR3: CSAAGGVSQPQHF

size: few
length: 14
D: .
V: TRBV6-5
J: TRBJ1-2
DNA: TGTGCCAGCACCCCCCAAGGAGGGTCTGGTGGCTACACCTTC
CDR3: CASTPQGGSGGYTF

size: .
length: 14
D: .
V: TRBV30
J: TRBJ1-5
DNA: TGTGCCTGGAGTGTAAAAGGGGCCGTCCCGCCCCAGCATTTT
CDR3: CAWSVKGAVPPQHF

size: once
length: 14
D: TRBD1
V: TRBV6-5
J: TRBJ1-1
DNA: TGTGCCAGCAGTTTTAACAGGGGGGCCACTGAAGCTTTCTTT
CDR3: CASSFNRGATEAFF

size: .
length: 15
D: .
V: TRBV6-1
J: TRBJ2-7
DNA: TGTGCCAGCAGACCCACTCATAGCGGTCCCTACGAGCAGTACTTC
CDR3: CASRPTHSGPYEQYF

size: .
length: 16
D: .
V: TRBV15
J: TRBJ1-4
DNA: TGTGCCACCAGCAGAGGGGAGGGGATAGCTAATGAAAAACTGTTTTTT
CDR3: CATSRGEGIANEKLFF

size: few
length: 14
D: .
V: TRBV29-1
J: TRBJ1-2
DNA: TGCAGCGCCTATGATGACAGGTTCCGAGGTGGCTACACCTTC
CDR3: CSAYDDRFRGGYTF

size: .
length: 15
D: .
V: TRBV23-1
J: TRBJ1-1
DNA: TGCGCCAGCACCAGCAACGAGACGGGGGACACTGAAGCTTTCTTT
CDR3: CASTSNETGDTEAFF

size: few
length: 18
D: TRBD2
V: TRBV4-2
J: TRBJ2-1
DNA: TGTGCCAGCAGCCAAGAGCCTTTTAGCGGGAGGGCCTACAATGAGCAGTTCTTC
CDR3: CASSQEPFSGRAYNEQFF

size: .
length: 12
D: TRBD1
V: TRBV25-1
J: TRBJ2-7
DNA: TGTGCCAGCAGTGAAAACAGGGGCGAGCAGTACTTC
CDR3: CASSENRGEQYF

size: .
length: 13
D: .
V: TRBV29-1
J: TRBJ2-2
DNA: TGCAGCGTGCGAGGTAGCATCAGCGGGGAGCTGTTTTTT
CDR3: CSVRGSISGELFF

size: .
length: 16
D: TRBD2
V: TRBV14
J: TRBJ2-5
DNA: TGTGCCAGCAGCCTGACAGGCGGGGGGCGGAAAGAGACCCAGTACTTC
CDR3: CASSLTGGGRKETQYF

size: .
length: 14
D: .
V: TRBV6-5
J: TRBJ2-1
DNA: TGTGCCAGCAGTTCCGACAGGCTCTACAATGAGCAGTTCTTC
CDR3: CASSSDRLYNEQFF

size: .
length: 16
D: .
V: TRBV6-1
J: TRBJ1-2
DNA: TGTGCCAGCAGTGAGGGACACCTGACGGCGGACTATGGCTACACCTTC
CDR3: CASSEGHLTADYGYTF

size: .
length: 13
D: .
V: TRBV15
J: TRBJ2-7
DNA: TGTGCCACCAGCAGAGATCCCAGGGACGAGCAGTACTTC
CDR3: CATSRDPRDEQYF

size: .
length: 13
D: .
V: TRBV30
J: TRBJ1-5
DNA: TGTGCCTGGAGTGATGGCCTTGATCAGCCCCAGCATTTT
CDR3: CAWSDGLDQPQHF

size: .
length: 14
D: .
V: TRBV6-5
J: TRBJ2-1
DNA: TGTGCCAGCAGTTACTCCCCGGGAAGCAATGAGCAGTTCTTC
CDR3: CASSYSPGSNEQFF

size: .
length: 16
D: TRBD1
V: TRBV28
J: TRBJ1-1
DNA: TGTGCCAGCAGTCCCCCGGGACAGCCGATGAACACTGAAGCTTTCTTT
CDR3: CASSPPGQPMNTEAFF

size: .
length: 15
D: TRBD1
V: TRBV4-1
J: TRBJ1-5
DNA: TGCGCCAGCAGTGTGGGACAGGGGGCAGGACAGCCCCAGCATTTT
CDR3: CASSVGQGAGQPQHF

size: .
length: 14
D: TRBD1
V: TRBV4-1
J: TRBJ1-1
DNA: TGCGCCAGCAGCATCGACAGGGCTTTCCCTGAAGCTTTCTTT
CDR3: CASSIDRAFPEAFF

size: medium-sized
length: 16
D: TRBD1
V: TRBV5-1
J: TRBJ2-2
DNA: TGCGCCAGCAGCTTGGCGGGACAGGGGGCGACCGGGGAGCTGTTTTTT
CDR3: CASSLAGQGATGELFF

size: once
length: 14
D: TRBD1
V: TRBV7-2
J: TRBJ1-1
DNA: TGTGCCAGCAGCTGGGGGACAGTGAACACTGAAGCTTTCTTT
CDR3: CASSWGTVNTEAFF

size: .
length: 13
D: .
V: TRBV6-5
J: TRBJ1-2
DNA: TGTGCCAGCAGAGGGGCCGCGAACTATGGCTACACCTTC
CDR3: CASRGAANYGYTF

size: few
length: 14
D: TRBD1
V: TRBV6-1
J: TRBJ1-2
DNA: TGTGCCTGCTCTCCGGGACAGGGGGCCTATGGCTACACCTTC
CDR3: CACSPGQGAYGYTF

size: .
length: 15
D: .
V: TRBV5-6
J: TRBJ2-5
DNA: TGTGCCAGCAGCGGGAGCGTCGCGAGTGCCGAGACCCAGTACTTC
CDR3: CASSGSVASAETQYF

size: .
length: 15
D: TRBD2
V: TRBV5-1
J: TRBJ2-5
DNA: TGCGCCAGCAGAACAATGTTAGCGGGATTTGAGACCCAGTACTTC
CDR3: CASRTMLAGFETQYF

size: .
length: 12
D: TRBD2
V: TRBV29-1
J: TRBJ2-3
DNA: TGCAGCGTCGTAGCGGGGGGGGATGCGCAGTATTTT
CDR3: CSVVAGGDAQYF

size: .
length: 12
D: .
V: TRBV29-1
J: TRBJ1-2
DNA: TGCAGCGCACGGTCAGGGTTTTATGGCTACACCTTC
CDR3: CSARSGFYGYTF

size: .
length: 10
D: .
V: TRBV30
J: TRBJ1-1
DNA: TGTGCCTGGGGACAGCCAGAAGCTTTCTTT
CDR3: CAWGQPEAFF

size: .
length: 13
D: .
V: TRBV30
J: TRBJ1-1
DNA: TGTGCCTGGACCTTCGATCGGGTCTCTGAAGCTTTCTTT
CDR3: CAWTFDRVSEAFF

size: .
length: 13
D: .
V: TRBV29-1
J: TRBJ1-4
DNA: TGCAGCGCACAGGGCAGAACTAATGAAAAACTGTTTTTT
CDR3: CSAQGRTNEKLFF

size: .
length: 14
D: .
V: TRBV4-1
J: TRBJ1-6
DNA: TGCGCCAGCAGCCAAGATTCACCAGAATCACCCCTCCACTTT
CDR3: CASSQDSPESPLHF

size: .
length: 13
D: .
V: TRBV29-1
J: TRBJ2-2
DNA: TGCAGCGTGGACCCGGACTACACCGGGGAGCTGTTTTTT
CDR3: CSVDPDYTGELFF

size: .
length: 14
D: .
V: TRBV14
J: TRBJ1-1
DNA: TGTGCCAGCAGCCTTCCCGGCAGGGTCACTGAAGCTTTCTTT
CDR3: CASSLPGRVTEAFF

size: large
length: 16
D: TRBD2
V: TRBV5-1
J: TRBJ2-1
DNA: TGCGCCAGCAGCACCGGACTAGCGGGGGGGCCGGGTGAGCAGTTCTTC
CDR3: CASSTGLAGGPGEQFF